This is a list of T cell receptor beta chains from one sample in a study of vaccination and CD4 T cells after COVID-19. One entry per CDR3 protein, called by TCRdb with MiXCR from the PCR reads. This table has 13,000 to 15,000 distinct CDR3 sequences, 27% appearing once. These receptors are not linked to any known antigen. The sequencing sample was made of CD4+ T cells from blood, cultured in vitro. These receptors were obtained from a human donor who had recovered from COVID-19. Each CDR3 is given with its conserved first and last residue. A D gene is named only where the DNA matches it firmly. Some rows mark clone size as missing; the rest say once, few, many or name a class of expanded clone.

TRBJ2-3 . 14 few TRBV6-1 CASSLRTFTDTQYF TGTGCCAGCAGCCTCCGGACTTTTACAGATACGCAGTATTTT
TRBJ2-3 . 14 . TRBV20-1 CSARTVISTDTQYF TGCAGTGCTAGAACCGTAATTAGCACAGATACGCAGTATTTT
TRBJ1-2 . 15 few TRBV7-9 CASSLISTVDGGYTF TGTGCCAGCAGCTTAATTAGTACAGTCGACGGTGGCTACACCTTC
TRBJ2-2 . 15 . TRBV6-5 CASSYTDLNTGELFF TGTGCCAGCAGTTACACAGACTTGAACACCGGGGAGCTGTTTTTT
TRBJ2-2 . 12 . TRBV10-3 CAISPLGGELFF TGTGCCATCAGCCCACTCGGCGGGGAGCTGTTTTTT
TRBJ1-1 . 14 few TRBV18 CASSPGAGDTEAFF TGTGCCAGCTCACCTGGAGCAGGGGACACTGAAGCTTTCTTT
TRBJ2-3 TRBD1 18 . TRBV5-1 CASGVDRGGLVGTDTQYF TGCGCCAGCGGTGTCGACAGGGGTGGCTTGGTCGGCACAGATACGCAGTATTTT
TRBJ1-6 . 14 medium-sized TRBV6-2/TRBV6-3 CASTLGQYNSPLHF TGTGCCAGCACCCTGGGACAATATAATTCACCCCTCCACTTT
TRBJ2-1 . 17 few TRBV30 CAWSVPSGLFRRGEQFF TGTGCCTGGAGTGTCCCCTCCGGCCTCTTCAGACGCGGTGAGCAGTTCTTC
TRBJ2-7 TRBD2 14 . TRBV11-3 CASSFSGGAYEQYF TGTGCCAGCAGCTTTAGCGGGGGGGCCTACGAGCAGTACTTC
TRBJ1-2 . 13 few TRBV6-1 CASNRRSNYGYTF TGTGCCAGCAATCGACGGAGTAACTATGGCTACACCTTC
TRBJ2-5 . 14 few TRBV11-3 CASSLVGGAETQYF TGTGCCAGCAGCTTAGTCGGGGGCGCGGAGACCCAGTACTTC
TRBJ1-6 . 14 . TRBV3-1 CASSPQGRGSPLHF TGTGCCAGCAGCCCCCAAGGTAGGGGTTCACCCCTCCACTTT
TRBJ1-2 TRBD1 15 few TRBV20-1 CSARDEDRGNYGYTF TGCAGTGCTAGAGATGAGGACAGGGGAAACTATGGCTACACCTTC
TRBJ2-5 . 13 . TRBV7-2 CASSPIGGETQYF TGTGCCAGCAGCCCAATTGGAGGCGAGACCCAGTACTTC
TRBJ1-2 . 13 few TRBV28 CASSLGAPYGYTF TGTGCCAGCAGTTTAGGGGCCCCCTATGGCTACACCTTC
TRBJ2-1 . 15 . TRBV20-1 CSAIRAMVSHNEQFF TGCAGTGCTATTAGGGCAATGGTAAGCCACAATGAGCAGTTCTTC